The clone carrying this TCR beta chain was recorded once. As yet, its antigen is unknown. TCRdb processed the reads anew with MiXCR; each CDR3 protein has one entry. Counted here are roughly 500,000 distinct CDR3 sequences, approximately 40% occurring once; the ten biggest clones make up 43%. V lost 6 bases, J lost 3 bases, and 18 bases lay in between. The CDR3 extends over 15 amino acids. Germline V gene sequence: CDR1 SEHNR, CDR2 FQNEAQ (reference sequence). This entry belongs to a study of T cell repertoires in cytomegalovirus infection. Study-level information: CMV infection plus the matching HLA type was flagged by public TCR beta signatures.

Sequences were derived from cultured PBMCs, sampled from culture after CMV antigen stimulation. The chain uses TRBV7-9 and TRBJ2-7, with D possibly matching TRBD2 (7 bases). The sequence was collected from a human donor in good health (CMV status not recorded). Some clones in this sample may be carry-over from other donors' samples. The CDR3 DNA reads TGTGCCAGCAGACCCGATGGGGGGGCTTTCTACGAGCAGTACTTC. It is translated as CASRPDGGAFYEQYF.